This entry concerns a single T cell receptor (beta chain). The CDR3 has 14 residues. Trimming shortened V by 9 bases and J by 4 bases, and 18 bases separated the two germline ends. Germline V lookup: CDR1 LNHDA, CDR2 SQIVND (reference sequence). The data derive from a study of T cell responses to AZD1222 COVID-19 vaccine. Here immunoSEQ multiplex PCR was the method, and the copy in TCRdb shows in-frame clones only, minus some. In the table there are about 120,000 clones, around 93% of which are singletons. This clonotype was sampled from an adult in good health. This specimen consisted of peripheral blood, obtained on day 0 of AZD1222 vaccination. J is TRBJ2-5 and V is TRBV19, with D unresolved. CDR3 DNA: TGTGCCAGCAACGGAGTGGGTCTGTCAGAGACCCAGTACTTC. Its protein is CASNGVGLSETQYF.